The sequence of this T cell receptor (beta chain) was determined in a study of T cells in localized non-small cell lung cancer. Assay: immunoSEQ multiplex PCR; the TCRdb copy retains only in-frame clones and omits some. The repertoire holds fewer than 6,000 clones, with 25% to 35% as singletons. Per the germline V gene, CDR1 is SQVTM and CDR2 is ANQGSEA. The CDR3 loop spans 14 amino acids. Trimming cost V 4 bases and J 1 base, with 10 bases left between them. The sample holds one count of this clone. Its antigen is unidentified. Notes on the study in general: Without multi-region sequencing, intratumor heterogeneity could not be excluded. The greatest T cell clonality was found in uninvolved adjacent lung (higher than in tumor). Adjacent lung exhibited a median of approximately 59 among the 100 most abundant tumor clones.

The clonotype originates from a man aged 40-75 years with stage II lung adenocarcinoma. The sequencing here drew on lung tumor tissue, taken before any cancer treatment. The chain carries TRBV29-1 and TRBJ2-2; perhaps D is TRBD1 or TRBD2 (6 bases each). The CDR3 protein is CSVAGAGNTGELFF. The CDR3 DNA is TGCAGCGTTGCGGGGGCTGGGAACACCGGGGAGCTGTTTTTT.